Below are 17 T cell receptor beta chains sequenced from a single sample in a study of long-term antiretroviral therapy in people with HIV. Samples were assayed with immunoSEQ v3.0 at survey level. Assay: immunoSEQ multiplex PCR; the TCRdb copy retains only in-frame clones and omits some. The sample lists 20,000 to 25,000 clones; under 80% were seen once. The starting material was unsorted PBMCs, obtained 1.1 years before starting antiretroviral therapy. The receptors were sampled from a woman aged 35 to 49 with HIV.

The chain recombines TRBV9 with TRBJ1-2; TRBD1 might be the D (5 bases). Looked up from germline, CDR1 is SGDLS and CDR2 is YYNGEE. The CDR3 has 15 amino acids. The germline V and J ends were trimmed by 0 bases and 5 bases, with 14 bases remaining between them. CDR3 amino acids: CASSVVAGDLYGYTF. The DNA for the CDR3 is TGTGCCAGCAGCGTAGTGGCCGGGGACCTGTATGGCTACACCTTC.

The CDR3 region is CASDAGGPSLLNEQFF. DNA for the CDR3: TGTGCCAGCGACGCGGGAGGGCCTAGTTTACTCAATGAGCAGTTCTTC. The chain is built from TRBV13 and TRBJ2-1; 9 nucleotides line up with TRBD2. J was trimmed by 6 bases and V by 8 bases; bases with no gene match: 14. The germline V gene encodes CDR1 PRHDT and CDR2 FYEKMQ (reference sequence). The CDR3 sequence is 16 residues long.

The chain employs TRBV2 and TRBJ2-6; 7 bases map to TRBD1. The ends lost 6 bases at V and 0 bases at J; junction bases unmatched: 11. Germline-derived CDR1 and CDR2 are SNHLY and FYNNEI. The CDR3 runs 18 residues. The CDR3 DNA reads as TGTGCCAGCAGAGGATTAGACAGGGTAGACTCTGGGGCCAACGTCCTGACTTTC. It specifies CASRGLDRVDSGANVLTF.

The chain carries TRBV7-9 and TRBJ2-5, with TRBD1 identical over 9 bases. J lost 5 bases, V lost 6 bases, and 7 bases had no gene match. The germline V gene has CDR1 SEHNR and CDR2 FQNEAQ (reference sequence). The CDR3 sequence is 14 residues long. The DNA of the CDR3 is TGTGCCAGCAGGAACAGGGGGCCGGAGGAGACCCAGTACTTC. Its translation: CASRNRGPEETQYF.

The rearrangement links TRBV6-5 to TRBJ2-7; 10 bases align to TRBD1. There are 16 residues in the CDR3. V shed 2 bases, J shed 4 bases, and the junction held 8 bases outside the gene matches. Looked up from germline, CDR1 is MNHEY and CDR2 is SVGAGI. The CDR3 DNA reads TGTGCCAGCAGTTACGAGCCTGACAGGGGGCCTTACGAGCAGTACTTC. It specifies CASSYEPDRGPYEQYF.

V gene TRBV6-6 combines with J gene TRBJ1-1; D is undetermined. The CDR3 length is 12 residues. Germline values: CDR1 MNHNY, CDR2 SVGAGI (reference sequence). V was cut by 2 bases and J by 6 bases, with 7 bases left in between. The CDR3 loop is CASSYGVAEAFF. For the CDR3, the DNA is TGTGCCAGCAGTTACGGGGTAGCTGAAGCTTTCTTT.

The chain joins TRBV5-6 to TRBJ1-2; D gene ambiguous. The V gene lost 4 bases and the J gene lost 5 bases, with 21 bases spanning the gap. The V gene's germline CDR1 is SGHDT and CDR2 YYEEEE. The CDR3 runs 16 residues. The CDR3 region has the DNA TGTGCCAGCAGCCAACTATACTCCAATATCATATATGGCTACACCTTC. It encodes CASSQLYSNIIYGYTF.

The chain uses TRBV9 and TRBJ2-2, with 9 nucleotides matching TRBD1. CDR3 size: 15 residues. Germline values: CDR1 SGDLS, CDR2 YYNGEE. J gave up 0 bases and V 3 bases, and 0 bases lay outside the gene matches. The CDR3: CASSGTGANTGELFF. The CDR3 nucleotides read TGTGCCAGCAGCGGGACAGGGGCGAACACCGGGGAGCTGTTTTTT.

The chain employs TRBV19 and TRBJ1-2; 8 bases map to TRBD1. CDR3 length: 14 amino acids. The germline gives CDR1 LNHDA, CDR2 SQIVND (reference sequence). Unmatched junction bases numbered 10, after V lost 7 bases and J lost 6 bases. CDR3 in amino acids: CASTTTGARDGYTF. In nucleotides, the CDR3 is TGTGCCAGTACCACGACAGGGGCGCGGGATGGCTACACCTTC.

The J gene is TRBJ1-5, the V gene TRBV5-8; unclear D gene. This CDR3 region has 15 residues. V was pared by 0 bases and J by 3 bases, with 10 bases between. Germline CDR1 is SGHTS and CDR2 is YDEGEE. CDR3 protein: CASSLVTGYNQPQHF. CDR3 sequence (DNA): TGTGCCAGCAGCTTGGTAACCGGATACAATCAGCCCCAGCATTTT.

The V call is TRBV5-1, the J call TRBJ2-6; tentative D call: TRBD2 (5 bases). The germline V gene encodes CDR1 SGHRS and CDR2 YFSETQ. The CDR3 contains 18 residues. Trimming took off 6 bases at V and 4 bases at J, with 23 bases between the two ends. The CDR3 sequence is CASILYPGSFSGANVLTF. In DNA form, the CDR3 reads TGCGCCAGCATACTATACCCTGGGAGTTTTTCCGGGGCCAACGTCCTGACTTTC.

CDR3 nucleotides: TGTGCCAGCTCACCAGGGGGTTGGACTGAAGCTTTCTTT. Protein: CASSPGGWTEAFF. The chain is built from TRBV18 and TRBJ1-1, with a possible D match to TRBD1 (5 bases). CDR1 and CDR2 from the germline V gene are KGHSH and LQKENI. The CDR3 runs to 13 residues. V lost 2 bases to trimming and J lost 5 bases, with 9 bases between them. Filled out from reference TRBV18 and TRBJ1-1, the complete variable domain reads NAGVMQNPRHLVRRRGQEARLRCSPMKGHSHVYWYRQLPEEGLKFMVYLQKENIIDESGMPKERFSAEFPKEGPSILRIQQVVRGDSAAYFCASSPGGWTEAFFGQGTRLTVV.

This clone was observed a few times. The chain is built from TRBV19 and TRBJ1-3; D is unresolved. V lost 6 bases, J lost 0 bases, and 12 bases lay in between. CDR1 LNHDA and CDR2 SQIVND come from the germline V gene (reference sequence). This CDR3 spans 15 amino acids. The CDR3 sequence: CASSETVSSGNTIYF. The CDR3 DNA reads TGTGCCAGTAGCGAGACCGTGAGCTCTGGAAACACCATATATTTT. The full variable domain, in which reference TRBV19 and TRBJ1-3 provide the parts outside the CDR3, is DGGITQSPKYLFRKEGQNVTLSCEQNLNHDAMYWYRQDPGQGLRLIYYSQIVNDFQKGDIAEGYSVSREKKESFPLTVTSAQKNPTAFYLCASSETVSSGNTIYFGEGSWLTVV.

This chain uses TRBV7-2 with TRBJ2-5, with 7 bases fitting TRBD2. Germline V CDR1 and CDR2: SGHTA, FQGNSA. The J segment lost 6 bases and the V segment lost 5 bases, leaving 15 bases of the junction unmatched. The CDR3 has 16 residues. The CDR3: CASSPTEGGPRQTQYF. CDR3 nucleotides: TGTGCCAGCAGCCCTACTGAGGGAGGGCCGAGACAGACCCAGTACTTC.

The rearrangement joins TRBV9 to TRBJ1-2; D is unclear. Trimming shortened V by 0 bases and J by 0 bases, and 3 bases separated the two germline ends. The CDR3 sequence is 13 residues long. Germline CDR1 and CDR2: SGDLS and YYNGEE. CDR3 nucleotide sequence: TGTGCCAGCAGCGTAGGAGCTAACTATGGCTACACCTTC. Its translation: CASSVGANYGYTF.

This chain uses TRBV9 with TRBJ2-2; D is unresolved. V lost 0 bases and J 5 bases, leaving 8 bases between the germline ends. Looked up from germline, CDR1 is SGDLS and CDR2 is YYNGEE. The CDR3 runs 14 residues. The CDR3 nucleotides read TGTGCCAGCAGCGTAGTCGATGTTACCGGGGAGCTGTTTTTT. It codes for CASSVVDVTGELFF.

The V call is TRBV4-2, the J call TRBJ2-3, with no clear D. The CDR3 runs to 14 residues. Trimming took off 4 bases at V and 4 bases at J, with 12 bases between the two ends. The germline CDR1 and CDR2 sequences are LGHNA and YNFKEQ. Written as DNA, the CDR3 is TGTGCCAGCAGCCCGGGTCAGAATGCAGATACGCAGTATTTT. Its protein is CASSPGQNADTQYF.